The present T cell receptor (beta chain) was sequenced within a study of T cells after yellow fever vaccination. Germline V gene sequence: CDR1 SGHRS, CDR2 YFSETQ. Trimming removed 4 bases from V and 6 bases from J; junction bases left unmatched: 3. The CDR3 is made up of 13 amino acids. Each CDR3 protein gets one entry after TCRdb re-called the 5' RACE reads with MiXCR. The sample holds about 150,000 distinct CDR3 sequences, under 7% seen once. The chain has TRBV5-1 and TRBJ1-2; 10 positions match TRBD1. This specimen consisted of CD4+ T cells sorted from PBMCs, obtained 10 days after the yellow fever booster vaccination. This TCR was sampled from a man under 40 who received the YFV17D yellow fever vaccine. Written as DNA, the CDR3 is TGCGCCAGCAGCCTAGGGACAGGGGATGGCTACACCTTC. Its protein is CASSLGTGDGYTF.